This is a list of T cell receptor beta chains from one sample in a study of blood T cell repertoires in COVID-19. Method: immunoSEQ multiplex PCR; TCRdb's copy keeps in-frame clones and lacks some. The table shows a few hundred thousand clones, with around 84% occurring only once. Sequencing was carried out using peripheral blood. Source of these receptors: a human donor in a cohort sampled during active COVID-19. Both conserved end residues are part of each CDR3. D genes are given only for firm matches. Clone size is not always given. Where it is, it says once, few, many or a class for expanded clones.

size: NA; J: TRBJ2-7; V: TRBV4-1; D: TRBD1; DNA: TGCGCCAGCAGCCAAGGAGGACAGGGGCCCTACGAGCAGTACTTC; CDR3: CASSQGGQGPYEQYF
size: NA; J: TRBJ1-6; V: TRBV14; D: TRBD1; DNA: TGTGCCAGCAGCCGAACCGGGACAGCAAATTCACCCCTCCACTTT; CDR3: CASSRTGTANSPLHF
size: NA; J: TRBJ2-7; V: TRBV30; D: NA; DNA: TGTGCCTGGAGTGCTGGGGCAGGGGTCCACGAGCAGTACTTC; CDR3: CAWSAGAGVHEQYF
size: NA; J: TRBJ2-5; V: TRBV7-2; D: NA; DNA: TGTGCCAGCAGCTCCCCTATACAGGGACCAGGGACCCAGTACTTC; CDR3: CASSSPIQGPGTQYF
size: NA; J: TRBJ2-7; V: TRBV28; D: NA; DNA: TGTGCCAGCAGTTTAGGTACAGGGCTTGGATACGAGCAGTACTTC; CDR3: CASSLGTGLGYEQYF
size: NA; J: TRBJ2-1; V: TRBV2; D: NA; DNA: TGTGCCAGCACTGGTGACGGGAGAGTTGAGCAGTTCTTC; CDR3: CASTGDGRVEQFF
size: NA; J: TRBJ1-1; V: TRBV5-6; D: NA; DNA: TGTGCCAGCAGATCCCCGGGAGGCTTGAACACTGAAGCTTTCTTT; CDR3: CASRSPGGLNTEAFF
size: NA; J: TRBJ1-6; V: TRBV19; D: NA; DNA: TGTGCCAGTAGTATAGATCGTAATTCACCCCTCCACTTT; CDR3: CASSIDRNSPLHF
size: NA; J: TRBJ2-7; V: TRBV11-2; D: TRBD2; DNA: TGTGCCAGCAGCTTAGTTGCTAGCGGGAGGTGGTACGAGCAGTACTTC; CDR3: CASSLVASGRWYEQYF
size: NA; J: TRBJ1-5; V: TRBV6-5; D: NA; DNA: TGTGCCACCGCTTCTGACAGACGCCTCAATCAGCCCCAGCATTTT; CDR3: CATASDRRLNQPQHF
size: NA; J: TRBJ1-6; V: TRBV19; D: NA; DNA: TGTGCCAGTGCAGCTTTGGCGGGAGATAATTCACCCCTCCACTTT; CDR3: CASAALAGDNSPLHF
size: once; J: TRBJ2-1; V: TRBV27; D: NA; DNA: TGTGCCAGCAGTCCCTCGAGGGCAACGAAAAGCTACAATGAGCAGTTCTTC; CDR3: CASSPSRATKSYNEQFF
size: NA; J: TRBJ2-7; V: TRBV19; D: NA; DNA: TGTGCCAGTAGTGGCAGGAACTACGAGCAGTACTTC; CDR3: CASSGRNYEQYF
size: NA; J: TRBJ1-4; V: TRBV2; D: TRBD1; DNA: TGTGCCAGCAGAAGGACAGGGGGCACTAATGAAAAACTGTTTTTT; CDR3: CASRRTGGTNEKLFF
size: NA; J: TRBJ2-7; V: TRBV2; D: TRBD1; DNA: TGTGCCAGCAGTGTTTCTGCCGGGACAGGGGGCTGGGAGGAGCAGTACTTC; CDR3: CASSVSAGTGGWEEQYF
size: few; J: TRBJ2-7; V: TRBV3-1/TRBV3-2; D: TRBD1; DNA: TGTGCCAGCAGCCTCTTCGACAGGGCCGAGCAGTACTTC; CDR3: CASSLFDRAEQYF
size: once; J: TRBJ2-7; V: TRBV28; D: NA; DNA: TGTGCCAGCAGTTCTCCGGGACACCCCAGAACCTACGAGCAGTACTTC; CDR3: CASSSPGHPRTYEQYF
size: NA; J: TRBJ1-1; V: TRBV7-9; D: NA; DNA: TGTGCCAGCAGCTTATTGGGCCCCGTTACCACTGAAGCTTTCTTT; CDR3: CASSLLGPVTTEAFF
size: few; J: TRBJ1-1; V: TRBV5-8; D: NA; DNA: TGTGCCAGCAGCTTGAGATTCGCAGGGGCGCTGAACACTGAAGCTTTCTTT; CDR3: CASSLRFAGALNTEAFF
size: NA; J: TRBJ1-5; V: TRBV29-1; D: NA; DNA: TGCAGCGTTGCCCAAAACTCCAATCAGCCCCAGCATTTT; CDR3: CSVAQNSNQPQHF
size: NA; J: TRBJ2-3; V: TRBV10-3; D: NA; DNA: TGTGCCATCAGTGAGGGGCAAGGCACAGATACGCAGTATTTT; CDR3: CAISEGQGTDTQYF
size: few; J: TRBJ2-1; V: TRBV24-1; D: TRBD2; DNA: TGTGCCACCAGTGATTTTCGCGGGGGGCCGGGGAATGAGCAGTTCTTC; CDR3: CATSDFRGGPGNEQFF
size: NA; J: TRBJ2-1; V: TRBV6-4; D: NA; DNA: TGTGCCAGCAGTGACTCGCAGACAGGTGACCTTAATGAGCAGTTCTTC; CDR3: CASSDSQTGDLNEQFF
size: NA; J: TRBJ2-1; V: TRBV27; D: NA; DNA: TGTGCCAGCAGCCCGTCACTAGGAAATCTTCACAATGAGCAGTTCTTC; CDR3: CASSPSLGNLHNEQFF
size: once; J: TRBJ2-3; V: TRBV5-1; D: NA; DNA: TGCGCCAGCAGCTTGCATGCAGATACGCAGTATTTT; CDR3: CASSLHADTQYF
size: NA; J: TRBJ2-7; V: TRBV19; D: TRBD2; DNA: TGTGCCAGTAGCCAGATAGCGGGAGCTTCGGGCTACGAGCAGTACTTC; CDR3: CASSQIAGASGYEQYF
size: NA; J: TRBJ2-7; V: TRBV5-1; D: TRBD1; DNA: TGCGCCAGCAGCTTGCCCCGGGACAGGGCGTACGAGCAGTACTTC; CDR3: CASSLPRDRAYEQYF
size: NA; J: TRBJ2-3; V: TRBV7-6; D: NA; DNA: TGTGCCAGCAGCTTAGGTCAGGGTAAGGGCACAGATACGCAGTATTTT; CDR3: CASSLGQGKGTDTQYF
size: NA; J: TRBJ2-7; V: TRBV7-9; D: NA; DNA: TGTGCCAGCAGCTTAGGGGTGGCGGGCTACGAGCAGTACTTC; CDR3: CASSLGVAGYEQYF
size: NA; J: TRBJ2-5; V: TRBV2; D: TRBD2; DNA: TGTGCCAGCAGTGAAACTAGCGGGAGTTCCCAAGAGACCCAGTACTTC; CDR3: CASSETSGSSQETQYF
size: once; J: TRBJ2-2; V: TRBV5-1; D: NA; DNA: TGCGCCAGCAGCTTACAGCCGGAGAACACCGGGGAGCTGTTTTTT; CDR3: CASSLQPENTGELFF
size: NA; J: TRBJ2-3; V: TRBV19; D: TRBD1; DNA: TGTGCCAGTAAAACAGGGGGCTTCACAGATACGCAGTATTTT; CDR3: CASKTGGFTDTQYF
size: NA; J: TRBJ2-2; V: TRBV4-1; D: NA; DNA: TGCGCCAGCAGCCGTCCCACGAGCGCCGGGGAGCTGTTTTTT; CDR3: CASSRPTSAGELFF
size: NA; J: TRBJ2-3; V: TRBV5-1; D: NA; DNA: TGCGCCAGCAGCCCATTACCACAAATGAGCACAGATACGCAGTATTTT; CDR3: CASSPLPQMSTDTQYF
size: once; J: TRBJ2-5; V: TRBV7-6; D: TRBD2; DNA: TGTGCCAGCAGCTTAATAGCGGGAGGTACAGTAGAGACCCAGTACTTC; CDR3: CASSLIAGGTVETQYF
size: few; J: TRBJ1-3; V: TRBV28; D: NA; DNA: TGTGCCAGCAGGGGCCCCAGGATTAGCTCTGGAAACACCATATATTTT; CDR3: CASRGPRISSGNTIYF
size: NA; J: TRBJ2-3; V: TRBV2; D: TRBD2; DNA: TGTGCCAGCAGTGAAGCGCTGACTAGCGGTAGCACAGATACGCAGTATTTT; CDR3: CASSEALTSGSTDTQYF
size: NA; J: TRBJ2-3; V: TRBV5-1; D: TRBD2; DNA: TGCGCCAGCACCGACGCCCTAGCGGCCACTAGCACAGATACGCAGTATTTT; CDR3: CASTDALAATSTDTQYF
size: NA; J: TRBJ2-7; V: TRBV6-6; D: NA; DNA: TGTGCCAGCAGTTACTCAAAGACTCGTGGCGAGCAGTACTTC; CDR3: CASSYSKTRGEQYF
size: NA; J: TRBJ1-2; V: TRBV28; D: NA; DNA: TGTGCCAGCAGTTTATGGGGAGAGAAGGGCTACACCTTC; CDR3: CASSLWGEKGYTF
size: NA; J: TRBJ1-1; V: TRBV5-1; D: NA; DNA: TGCGCCAGCAGCTTGGTTTCAGGGCAGAACACTGAAGCTTTCTTT; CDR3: CASSLVSGQNTEAFF
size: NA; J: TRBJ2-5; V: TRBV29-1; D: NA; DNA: TGCAGCGTTGAACGCAGACACCCTCAAGAGACCCAGTACTTC; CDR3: CSVERRHPQETQYF
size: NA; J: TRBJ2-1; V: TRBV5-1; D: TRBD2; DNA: TGCGCCAGCAGCCGGACTAGCGGGAGGGCCAATGAGCAGTTCTTC; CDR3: CASSRTSGRANEQFF
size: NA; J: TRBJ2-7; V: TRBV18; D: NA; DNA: TGTGCCAGCTCACCACGGAGTGGCGGCCGGCTTGACGAGCAGTACTTC; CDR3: CASSPRSGGRLDEQYF
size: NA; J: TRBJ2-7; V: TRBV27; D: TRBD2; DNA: TGTGCCAGCAGTTTATTGGCGGGAGCTGCCTACGAGCAGTACTTC; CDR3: CASSLLAGAAYEQYF
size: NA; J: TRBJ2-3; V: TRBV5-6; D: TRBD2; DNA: TGTGCCAGCAGCTTTCCACCGGGACTAGCAGACACAGATACGCAGTATTTT; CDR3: CASSFPPGLADTDTQYF
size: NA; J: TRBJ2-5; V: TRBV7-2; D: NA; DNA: TGTGCCAGCAGCTTAGAGGGGGTACGCCCAGAGACCCAGTACTTC; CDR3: CASSLEGVRPETQYF
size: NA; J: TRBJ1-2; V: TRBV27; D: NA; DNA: TGTGCCAGCAGTTTAGCAGGGGTAGGCTACACCTTC; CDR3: CASSLAGVGYTF
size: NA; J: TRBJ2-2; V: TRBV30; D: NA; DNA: TGTGCCTGGAGTGTCGGGGGAACCGGGGAGCTGTTTTTT; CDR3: CAWSVGGTGELFF
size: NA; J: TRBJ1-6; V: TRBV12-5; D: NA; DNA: TGTGCTAGTGCCCTAGAGTCCTACGATTCACCCCTCCACTTT; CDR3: CASALESYDSPLHF
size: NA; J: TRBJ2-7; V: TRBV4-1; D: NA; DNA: TGCGCCAGCAGCCTAGAGGGGTCAGGGCCCTACGAGCAGTACTTC; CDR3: CASSLEGSGPYEQYF